This T cell receptor beta chain is drawn from a study of identifying expanded T cells in peripheral blood. As for this clone: Antigen specificity is unknown.

The CDR3 runs 12 residues. Trimming removed 3 bases from V and 6 bases from J, with 8 bases in between. The V gene's germline CDR1 is SGHVS and CDR2 FQNEAQ. Study-level findings and limits: Differentially abundant clones: around 1.2 between replicates, roughly 16 at approximately two weeks, 19 to 20 at four.

This table comes from immunoSEQ multiplex PCR, and its TCRdb copy is limited to in-frame clones, with some not included. The table lists some 100,000 clones, about 85% of them singletons. Material for sequencing was blood. J is TRBJ1-2 and V is TRBV7-8, with a weak D call TRBD1 (5 bases). This clonotype was sampled from a person aged 18 to 70 in good health. As DNA, the CDR3 is TGTGCCAGCAGCTTCTCCAGGGATGGCTACACCTTC. Translated, it gives CASSFSRDGYTF. Full variable domain (missing parts from reference TRBV7-8 and TRBJ1-2): GAGVSQSPRYKVAKRGQDVALRCDPISGHVSLFWYQQALGQGPEFLTYFQNEAQLDKSGLPSDRFFAERPEGSVSTLKIQRTQQEDSAVYLCASSFSRDGYTFGSGTRLTVV.